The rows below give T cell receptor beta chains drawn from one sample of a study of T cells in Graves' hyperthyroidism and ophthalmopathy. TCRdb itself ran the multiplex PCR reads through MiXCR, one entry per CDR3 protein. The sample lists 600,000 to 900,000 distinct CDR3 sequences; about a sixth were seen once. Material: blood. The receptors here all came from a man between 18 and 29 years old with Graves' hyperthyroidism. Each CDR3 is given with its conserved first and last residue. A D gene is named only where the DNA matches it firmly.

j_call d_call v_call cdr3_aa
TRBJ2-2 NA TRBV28 CASSRLVSTGELFF
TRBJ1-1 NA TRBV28 CASRAVLQNTEAFF
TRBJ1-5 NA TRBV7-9 CASSFDPSQPQHF
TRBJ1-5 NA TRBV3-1 CASSQGLPVSNQPQHF
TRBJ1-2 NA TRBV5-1 CASSLGTPNYGYTF
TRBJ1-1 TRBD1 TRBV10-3 CAISGGTGDATEAFF
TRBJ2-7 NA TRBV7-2 CASSSYGGSSYEQYF
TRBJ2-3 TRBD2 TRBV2 CASSELVGAGGPPDTQYF
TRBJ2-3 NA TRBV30 CAWSVRLAPTDTQYF
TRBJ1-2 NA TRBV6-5 CASSFAGIYGYTF
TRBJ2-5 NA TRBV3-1 CASSQGTKVRETQYF
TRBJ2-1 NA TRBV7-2 CASREEHTWDEQFF
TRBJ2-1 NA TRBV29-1 CSVRKSVDPYNEQFF
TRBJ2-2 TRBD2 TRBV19 CASSRTGGGTGELFF
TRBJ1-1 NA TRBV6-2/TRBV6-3 CATNADTEAFF
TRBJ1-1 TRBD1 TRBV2 CASTGQGGYTEAFF
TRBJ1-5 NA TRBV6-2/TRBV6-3 CASSKGQNSNQPQHF
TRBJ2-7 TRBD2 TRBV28 CASSFGREGGLEQYF
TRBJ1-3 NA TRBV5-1 CASTPGASGNTIYF
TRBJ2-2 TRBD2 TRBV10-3 CAISGTSGRTGELFF
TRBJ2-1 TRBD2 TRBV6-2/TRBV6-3 CASSLTSGEINEQFF
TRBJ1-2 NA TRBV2 CASSGPGITLGYTF
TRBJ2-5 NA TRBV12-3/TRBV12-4 CASSAPDETQYF
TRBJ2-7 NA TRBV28 CASSSGTASSYEQYF
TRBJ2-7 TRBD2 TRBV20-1 CSAKGTSGSRYEQYF
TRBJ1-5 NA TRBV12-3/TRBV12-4 CASSSSYQPQHF
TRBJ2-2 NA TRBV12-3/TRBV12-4 CASSSQPGRVNTGELFF
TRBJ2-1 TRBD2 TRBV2 CASSAQLAATYNEQFF
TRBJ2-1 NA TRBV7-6 CASRPRDYNEQFF
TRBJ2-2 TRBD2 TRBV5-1 CASSLAASGSVTGELFF
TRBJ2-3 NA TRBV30 CAWSQGREQYF
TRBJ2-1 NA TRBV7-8 CASSLAGRGGNEQFF
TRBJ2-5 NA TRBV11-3 CASSPLQVPQETQYF
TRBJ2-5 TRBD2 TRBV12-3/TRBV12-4 CASSLRWTSGRAVETQYF
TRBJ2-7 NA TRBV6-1 CASSERRWGLPDEQYF
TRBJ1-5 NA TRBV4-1 CASSQEWGNQPQHF
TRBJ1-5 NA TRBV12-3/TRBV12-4 CASSLVGVGNQPQHF